The clone carrying this T cell receptor beta chain has at least ten counts. Germline values: CDR1 DFQATT, CDR2 SNEGSKA (reference sequence). The CDR3 has 11 amino acids. These data originate in a study of T cells after posttransplantation cyclophosphamide. Busulfan-fludarabine conditioning, marrow transplant, and cyclophosphamide on days +3 and +4 were administered. The assay was immunoSEQ multiplex PCR, and TCRdb's table has in-frame clones only and misses some. This sample carries 20,000 to 25,000 clones, none of them present only once. The TCR comes from a male patient younger than 30 who received an allogeneic stem cell transplant from a related donor, was CMV-positive, and had no GVHD. Some T cells may originate from the graft donor. The input for sequencing was PBMCs, taken after allogeneic stem cell transplant with posttransplant cyclophosphamide. The chain joins TRBV20-1 to TRBJ2-5; no definite D call. The CDR3 sequence: CSVDPGETQYF. CDR3 DNA sequence: TGCAGCGTTGACCCCGGGGAGACCCAGTACTTC.